This TCR beta chain was recovered during a study of T cell repertoires in cytomegalovirus infection (dated by TCRdb to 2018 to 2020). Concerning the study at large: Recently identified HLA-C-restricted CMV epitopes, whose presentation resists viral immunomodulation, were targeted by peptide stimulations together with well-studied HLA-B-restricted epitopes. The HLA type of each donor mattered for the analysis, because public TCR beta signatures pointed to carriage of CMV infection along with the matching HLA type.

The instrument was an Illumina HiSeq 1500. Clones were called with MiXCR by TCRdb after fastp trimmed the public reads at Q25, and only in-frame beta chains were retained. Each record represents a unique CDR3 protein, reported with the most common genes and DNA among its rows. Recorded for this sample are 450,000 to 650,000 distinct CDR3 sequences; roughly 42% of them occurred a single time. The top ten hold 48% of the sample. Overall results and qualifications from the work: Carriers of CMV infection plus the relevant HLA type were discriminated by the cumulative frequency of public TCR beta family members in the study cohort and in an independent 352-donor cohort. In the ex vivo response, HLA-C-restricted CMV-specific TCR beta clonotypes were dominant, and in two of eight donors the single most frequent clonotype came from this HLA-C-restricted group.

About this clonotype: Its antigen target is currently unknown. Within one base of it there is no much larger clone, and no base qualities were kept.

From its cysteine to its phenylalanine, the CDR3 spans 15 amino acids. Just CDR3 DNA is preserved here, 45 bases in frame from base 1. Cut back by 5 bases and 8 bases, the V and J ends lie 19 bases apart. The label giving this sample's treatment or condition can be read as: in vitro stimulation with specific CMV peptide epitopes to enrich CMV-specific T cells. The sample consisted of cultured PBMCs, taken from culture after CMV antigen stimulation. The chain is assembled from TRBV12-3 or TRBV12-4 and TRBJ2-1, with the D gene call left open. The clonotype comes from a human donor in good health (CMV status not recorded). Some clones in this sample may be carry-over from other donors' samples. The nucleotide sequence is given as TGTGCCAGCAGTCCACACGGAACAACGCTAGATGAGCAGTTCTTC. The encoded protein is CASSPHGTTLDEQFF.